The next 9 T cell receptor delta chains were all read from a single sample in a study of γδ T cells in repeated Plasmodium falciparum infection. TCRdb reprocessed the multiplex PCR reads using CATT. The table lists around 89,000 delta-chain clones, 1.4% of them singletons. Gammadelta T cells were flow-sorted from PBMC into Vgamma9/Vdelta2+ and Vdelta2-negative populations for bulk analysis. The sequenced sample was gamma-delta T cells from blood. The receptors shown here come from a pool of human donors (malaria-infected and uninfected, not separated).

In its sample, this clone was seen a few times. The TCRdb protein comes from a much larger clone and disagrees with this DNA's translation at residue 5, likely due to a read error; the protein given here is derived from the DNA. The CDR3 loop is CACDAFNWGIRDWDTRQMFF. In DNA, the CDR3 is TGTGCCTGTGACGCTTTCAACTGGGGGATACGCGACTGGGACACCCGACAGATGTTTTTC. The V and J genes are TRDV2 and TRDJ3; 13 nucleotides line up with TRDD3. The J gene was not available in TCRdb and was assigned here by matching the DNA to germline segments. V lost 3 bases, J lost 3 bases, and 10 bases stayed unmatched. CDR3 length equals 20 residues. Germline assignment: CDR1 GEAIGNYY and CDR2 EKD.

Notes on this clone: Translating this DNA gives a protein that differs at residue 5 from the TCRdb one, which belongs to a much larger clone; a read error is likely, and the protein shown is this translation. The chain recombines TRDV1 with TRDJ1; 10 positions agree with TRDD3. The J gene, absent from TCRdb, was called here by matching the DNA to germline. CDR1 is TSWWSYY and CDR2 is QGS in the germline V gene. This CDR3 has 23 residues. V lost 5 bases and J lost 0; bases outside the gene matches: 27. The CDR3 here is CALGSPRDFLHWGIHPYTDKLIF. CDR3 DNA sequence: TGTGCTCTTGGGTCTCCACGAGACTTCCTACACTGGGGGATTCACCCGTACACCGATAAACTCATCTTT.

For this clone: A read error may be the cause here, since a much bigger clone is one base away. Other DNA sequences in this specimen translate into the identical CDR3. The V gene is given as TRDV2, and no J gene call is available; the listed D gene, TRDD3, was not tested against the DNA. CDR1 and CDR2 from the germline V gene are GEAIGNYY and EKD. The CDR3 has 15 residues. The CDR3, as DNA: TGTGCCTGCGACCTACTGGGGGATGGAACCGATAAACTCATTTTT. This sequence encodes CACDLLGDGTDKLIF.

V usage is TRDV2 and J usage is TRDJ1; 13 bases are a match to TRDD3. Germline matching of the DNA provided the J gene here, since TCRdb leaves it blank. This CDR3 is 19 amino acids long. Germline V gene data show CDR1 as GEAIGNYY and CDR2 as EKD. J was trimmed by 0 bases and V by 3 bases; bases with no gene match: 12. DNA for the CDR3: TGTGCCTGTGACGCCTTACTGGGGGATACGAGAGCGGACACCGATAAACTCATCTTT. Translation: CACDALLGDTRADTDKLIF.

With respect to this clone: TCRdb's protein for this DNA is that of a much larger clone and differs from the translation at residue 20, likely a read error; the protein shown is the DNA translation. The chain joins TRDV1 to TRDJ1; 13 nucleotides align to TRDD3. TCRdb leaves out the J gene; it was filled in here by matching the DNA to germline. Per germline, CDR1 TSWWSYY and CDR2 QGS. There are 23 residues in the CDR3. CDR3 nucleotide sequence: TGTGCTCTTGGGGAACCCCCTGGCTCCTACTGGGGGATACGCCGAATTGATGCCGATAGACTCATCTTT. It yields the protein CALGEPPGSYWGIRRIDADRLIF.

This clone came up a few times. Translating this DNA gives a protein that differs at residue 12 from the TCRdb one, which belongs to a much larger clone; a read error is likely, and the protein shown is this translation. This chain uses TRDV2 with TRDJ1; 11 nucleotides agree with TRDD3. The J gene comes from matching the DNA to germline here; TCRdb lacks it. CDR1 and CDR2 from the germline V gene are GEAIGNYY and EKD. The trim removed 0 bases at V and 4 bases at J, leaving 15 bases unmatched. The CDR3 is 19 amino acids. CDR3 region: CACDTVPVLGDMRGDKLIF. CDR3 bases: TGTGCCTGTGACACCGTTCCCGTACTGGGGGATATGCGGGGCGATAAACTCATCTTT.

As regards this clone: A far larger clone is a single base away, which makes a read error likely. Within the sample, other DNA sequences also encode this same CDR3. This chain connects TRDV2 to TRDJ1, with TRDD3 matching 12 bases. TCRdb lists no J gene, so it was determined here by aligning the DNA to germline. After removal of 0 bases from V and 0 bases from J, the junction contained 10 bases not matched to a gene. Germline assignment: CDR1 GEAIGNYY and CDR2 EKD. This CDR3 contains 19 residues. CDR3 coding DNA: TGTGCCTGTGACACCCTCCTACTGGGGGATACCCGTTACACCGATAAACTCATCTTT. This sequence encodes CACDTLLLGDTRYTDKLIF.

This clone was seen a handful of times. One base separates it from a far larger clone, so it is likely a read error. At the DNA level, this CDR3 is encoded by other sequences in the same sample as well. The rearrangement joins TRDV1 to TRDJ1; 7 nucleotides agree with TRDD3. TCRdb offers no J gene call, so here the DNA was matched to germline to obtain one. Germline CDR1 and CDR2: TSWWSYY and QGS. The CDR3 sequence is 23 residues long. In DNA, the CDR3 is TGCGCTCTTGGGGAACAGTACCTAAACCTGTACTGGGGAACCAGTGGGGGGACCGATAAACTCATCTTT. Its translation is CALGEQYLNLYWGTSGGTDKLIF.

This clone was counted a few times. One base separates it from a far larger clone, so it is likely a read error. Different DNA sequences within this sample yield the same CDR3. The rearrangement uses TRDV1 and TRDJ1; unclear D gene. Germline values: CDR1 TSWWSYY, CDR2 QGS. This CDR3 contains 14 residues. The CDR3 protein is CALGAPKNTDKLIF. CDR3 coding DNA: TGTGCTCTTGGGGCACCCAAAAACACCGATAAACTCATCTTC.